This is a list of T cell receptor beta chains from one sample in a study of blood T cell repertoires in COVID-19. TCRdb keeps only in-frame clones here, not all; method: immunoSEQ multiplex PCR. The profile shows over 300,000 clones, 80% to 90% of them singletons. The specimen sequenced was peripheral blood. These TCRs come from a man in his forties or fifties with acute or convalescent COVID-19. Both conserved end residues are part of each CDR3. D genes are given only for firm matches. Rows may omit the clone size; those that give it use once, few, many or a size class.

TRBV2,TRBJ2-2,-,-,TGTGCCAGCAGGCGACAGGTCTCCGGGGAGCTGTTTTTT,CASRRQVSGELFF
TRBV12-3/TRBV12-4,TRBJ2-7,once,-,TGTGCCAGCAGTAACTCTCCCTACGAGCAGTACTTC,CASSNSPYEQYF
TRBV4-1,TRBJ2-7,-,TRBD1,TGCGCCAGCAGCCCCAGGACAGGGAAGACGGACGAGCAGTACTTC,CASSPRTGKTDEQYF
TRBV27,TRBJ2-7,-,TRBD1,TGTGCCAGCAGTCAAGTGACGGGACAGGTGAATTACGAGCAGTACTTC,CASSQVTGQVNYEQYF
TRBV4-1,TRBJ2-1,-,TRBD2,TGCGCCAGCAGCCGCCTACTAGCGGGAGCTTACAATGAGCAGTTCTTC,CASSRLLAGAYNEQFF
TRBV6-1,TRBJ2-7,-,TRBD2,TGTGCCAGCAGTGAGGGTAGCGGGAGGTTCCACGAGCAGTACTTC,CASSEGSGRFHEQYF
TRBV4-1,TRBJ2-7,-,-,TGCGCCAGCAGCCAAGCCCGGAGCTACGAGCAGTACTTC,CASSQARSYEQYF
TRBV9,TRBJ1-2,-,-,TGTGCCAGCAGCGTAGCTCCCGGGGATGGCTACACCTTC,CASSVAPGDGYTF
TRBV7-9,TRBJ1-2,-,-,TGTGCCAGCAGCGGGGCGACAGGCTATGGCTACACCTTC,CASSGATGYGYTF
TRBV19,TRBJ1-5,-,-,TGTGCCAGTAGTATCAGGACAACGCATAGCAATCAGCCCCAGCATTTT,CASSIRTTHSNQPQHF
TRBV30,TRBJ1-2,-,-,TGTGCCTGGAGTGCACAGGATACGTATGGCTACACCTTC,CAWSAQDTYGYTF
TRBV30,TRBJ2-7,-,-,TGTGCCTGGAGTCTGGGGGGCTACGAGCAGTACTTC,CAWSLGGYEQYF
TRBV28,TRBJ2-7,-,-,TGTGCCAGCACTTACACCGACAGGATCTACGAGCAGTACTTC,CASTYTDRIYEQYF
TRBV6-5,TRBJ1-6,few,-,TGTGCCAGCAGGCGGGGGCAAAGTTCACCCCTCCACTTT,CASRRGQSSPLHF
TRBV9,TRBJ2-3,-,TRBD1,TGTGCCAGCAGCGGGCAGGGGGCGGGAGATACGCAGTATTTT,CASSGQGAGDTQYF
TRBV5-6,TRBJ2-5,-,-,TGTGCCAGCAGCCTCCCGTACCGCCGAAGGGGGCAAGAGACCCAGTACTTC,CASSLPYRRRGQETQYF
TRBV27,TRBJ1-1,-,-,TGTGCCAGCAGTTTATTTTGGCCGGGGGGCACTGAAGCTTTCTTT,CASSLFWPGGTEAFF
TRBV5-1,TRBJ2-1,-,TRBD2,TGCGCCAGCAGCCAAGCGGGGGGGCCATATGAGCAGTTCTTC,CASSQAGGPYEQFF
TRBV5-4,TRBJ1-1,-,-,TGTGCCAGCAGCATCGCTCGCGGGGGTGTATCCGCTGAAGCTTTCTTT,CASSIARGGVSAEAFF
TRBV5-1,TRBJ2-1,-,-,TGCGCCAGCAGCTTGGAGAAACAGGACAATGAGCAGTTCTTC,CASSLEKQDNEQFF
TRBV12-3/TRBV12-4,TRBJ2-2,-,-,TGTGCCAGCAGTTCATTTTCGGGCGGGGAGCTGTTTTTT,CASSSFSGGELFF
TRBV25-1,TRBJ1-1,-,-,TGTGCCAGTAGCGTCGGGGATTCGAACACTGAAGCTTTCTTT,CASSVGDSNTEAFF
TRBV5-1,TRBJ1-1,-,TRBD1,TGCGCCAGCAGCTTTGGGAGACAGGGGGCGACTGAAGCTTTCTTT,CASSFGRQGATEAFF
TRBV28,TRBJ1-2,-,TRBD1,TGTGCCAGCAGTCAGACAGGGATGTCTAACTATGGCTACACCTTC,CASSQTGMSNYGYTF
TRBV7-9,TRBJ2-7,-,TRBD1,TGTGCCAGCAGCCCTCGACAGGGTCGATTTCATGGCGAGCAGTACTTC,CASSPRQGRFHGEQYF
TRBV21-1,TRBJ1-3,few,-,TGTGCCAGCAGGCCTACAGGGGAGGGAAACACCATATATTTT,CASRPTGEGNTIYF
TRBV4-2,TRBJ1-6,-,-,TGTGCCAGCAGCCAATCGACAGCCTCATTTAATTCACCCCTCCACTTT,CASSQSTASFNSPLHF
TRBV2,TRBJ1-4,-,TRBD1,TGTGCCAGCAGAGGCGGGACAGGGGGCCTTGAAAAACTGTTTTTT,CASRGGTGGLEKLFF
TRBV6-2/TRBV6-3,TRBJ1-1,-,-,TGTGCCAGCAGTTACGACACCGCGAACACTGAAGCTTTCTTT,CASSYDTANTEAFF
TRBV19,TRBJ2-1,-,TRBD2,TGTGCCAGTAGTGGGGAGACTAGCGGTTCTTACAATGAGCAGTTCTTC,CASSGETSGSYNEQFF
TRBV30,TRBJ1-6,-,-,TGTGCCTGGAGCCCGACTACCGGGAGGTCACCCCTCCACTTT,CAWSPTTGRSPLHF
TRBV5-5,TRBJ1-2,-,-,TGTGCCAGCAGCTCTCGCTATCCTAACTATGGCTACACCTTC,CASSSRYPNYGYTF
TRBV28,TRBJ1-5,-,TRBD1,TGTGCCAGCAGCCCCAGGACAGGGCGCGGGTTTTTGAATCAGCCCCAGCATTTT,CASSPRTGRGFLNQPQHF
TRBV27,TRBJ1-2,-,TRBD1,TGTGCCAGCAGTGCGGGACAGGGCCTTAATGGCTACACCTTC,CASSAGQGLNGYTF
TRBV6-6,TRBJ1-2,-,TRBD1,TGTGCCAGCAGCGACGGACAGGGCAATAACTATGGCTACACCTTC,CASSDGQGNNYGYTF
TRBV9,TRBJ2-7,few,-,TGTGCCAGCAGCGTAGATCAGGGCTACGAGCAGTACTTC,CASSVDQGYEQYF
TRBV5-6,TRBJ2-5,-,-,TGTGCCAGCAGCTTGCAGGACAGAGAGACCCAGTACTTC,CASSLQDRETQYF
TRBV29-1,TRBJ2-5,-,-,TGCAGCGTTGTACCGGGGGAAGAGACCCAGTACTTC,CSVVPGEETQYF
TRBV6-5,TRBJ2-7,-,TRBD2,TGTGCCAGCAGTTACTGGCGGGACTACTCCTACGAGCAGTACTTC,CASSYWRDYSYEQYF
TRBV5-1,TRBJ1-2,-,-,TGCGCCAGCAGCCCGTCCGGGACACAAGATTATGGCTACACCTTC,CASSPSGTQDYGYTF
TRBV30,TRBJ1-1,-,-,TGTGCCTGGACCCCCGCAAGGAGGGGTATCGACACTGAAGCTTTCTTT,CAWTPARRGIDTEAFF
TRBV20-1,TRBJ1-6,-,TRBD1,TGCAGTGCTAGTACCACCGGACAGGGGGGTTCACCCCTCCACTTT,CSASTTGQGGSPLHF
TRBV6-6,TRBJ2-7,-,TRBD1,TGTGCCAGCAGTTACCCTACGGACAGGGCGCTTGGGCAGTACTTC,CASSYPTDRALGQYF
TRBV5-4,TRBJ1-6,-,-,TGTGCCAGCAGCTTGGACAGCGGGGCTGGGTCACCCCTCCACTTT,CASSLDSGAGSPLHF
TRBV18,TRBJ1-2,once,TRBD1,TGTGCCAGCTCACCACTGACGGGACAGGGGGCGCGAGTCGATGGCTACACCTTC,CASSPLTGQGARVDGYTF
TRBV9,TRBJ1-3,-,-,TGTGCCAGCAGCGTAGCTGTCTCTGGAAACACCATATATTTT,CASSVAVSGNTIYF
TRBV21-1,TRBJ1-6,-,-,TGTGCCAGCAGCAACGAGAATAGGACAGATGACTATAATTCACCCCTCCACTTT,CASSNENRTDDYNSPLHF
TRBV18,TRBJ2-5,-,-,TGTGCCAGCTCACCACGGCAGGGCTTACAAGAGACCCAGTACTTC,CASSPRQGLQETQYF
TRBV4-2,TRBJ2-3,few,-,TGTGCCAGCAGCCAAGCACCGGCGGGAACTTCTAGCACAGATACGCAGTATTTT,CASSQAPAGTSSTDTQYF
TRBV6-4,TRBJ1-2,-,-,TGTGCCAGCAGTGTCCGACAGACGACCTACTATGGCTACACCTTC,CASSVRQTTYYGYTF
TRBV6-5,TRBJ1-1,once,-,TGTGCCAGCAGTTACACATATACCACTGAAGCTTTCTTT,CASSYTYTTEAFF
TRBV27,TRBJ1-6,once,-,TGTGCCAGCAGATGGGGGCATAAGGAGTCCCTCCACTTT,CASRWGHKESLHF
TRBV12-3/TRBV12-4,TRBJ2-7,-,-,TGTGCCAGCAGTTTGCAGGGATCTAACGAGCAGTACTTC,CASSLQGSNEQYF
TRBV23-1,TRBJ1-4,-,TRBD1,TGCGCCAGCCTGGACAGGGAGGTTGAAAAACTGTTTTTT,CASLDREVEKLFF
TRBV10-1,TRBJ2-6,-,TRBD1,TGCGCCAGCAGTCGCCAACAGGGGAGAGGGGCCAACGTCCTGACTTTC,CASSRQQGRGANVLTF